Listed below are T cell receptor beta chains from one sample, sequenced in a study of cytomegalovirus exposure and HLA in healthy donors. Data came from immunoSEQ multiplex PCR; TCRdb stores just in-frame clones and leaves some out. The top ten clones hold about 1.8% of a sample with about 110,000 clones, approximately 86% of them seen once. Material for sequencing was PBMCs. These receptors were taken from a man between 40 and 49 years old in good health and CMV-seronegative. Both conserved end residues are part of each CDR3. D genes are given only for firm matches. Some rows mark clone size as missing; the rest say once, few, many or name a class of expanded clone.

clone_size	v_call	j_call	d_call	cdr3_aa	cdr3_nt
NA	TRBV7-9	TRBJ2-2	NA	CASSPRGTGELFF	TGTGCCAGCAGCCCGCGAGGAACCGGGGAGCTGTTTTTT
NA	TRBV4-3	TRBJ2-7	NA	CASSQGAGYEQYF	TGCGCCAGCAGCCAAGGGGCGGGGTACGAGCAGTACTTC
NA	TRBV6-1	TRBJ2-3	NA	CASSEVTDTDTQYF	TGTGCCAGCAGTGAAGTGACAGACACAGATACGCAGTATTTT
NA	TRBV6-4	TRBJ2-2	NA	CASRRDSTGELFF	TGTGCCAGCAGGAGAGACTCCACCGGGGAGCTGTTTTTT
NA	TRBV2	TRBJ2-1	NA	CASTVIFSSYNEQFF	TGTGCCAGCACCGTAATATTCAGCTCCTACAATGAGCAGTTCTTC
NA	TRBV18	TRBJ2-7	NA	CASSPTGEYEQYF	TGTGCCAGCTCGCCCACAGGAGAATACGAGCAGTACTTC
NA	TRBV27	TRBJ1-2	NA	CASSLPGMGGYTF	TGTGCCAGCAGCCTTCCAGGGATGGGAGGCTACACCTTC
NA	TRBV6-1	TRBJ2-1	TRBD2	CASHGSGGVYEQFF	TGTGCCAGCCATGGGAGCGGGGGTGTCTATGAGCAGTTCTTC
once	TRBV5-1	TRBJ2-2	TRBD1	CASSVPGQRGTGELFF	TGCGCCAGCAGCGTGCCGGGACAGCGTGGCACCGGGGAGCTGTTTTTT
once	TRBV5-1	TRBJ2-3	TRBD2	CASSPRTSGGAGTDTQYF	TGCGCCAGCAGCCCCAGGACTAGCGGGGGGGCTGGCACAGATACGCAGTATTTT
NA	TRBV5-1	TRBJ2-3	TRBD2	CASSLAGGGGTDTQYF	TGCGCCAGCAGCTTGGCAGGCGGGGGAGGAACAGATACGCAGTATTTT
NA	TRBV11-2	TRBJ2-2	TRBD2	CASSLLTGGHTGELFF	TGTGCCAGCAGCCTACTAACGGGGGGTCACACCGGGGAGCTGTTTTTT
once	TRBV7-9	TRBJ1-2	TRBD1	CASSPTTGNYGYTF	TGTGCCAGCAGCCCGACGACAGGGAACTATGGCTACACCTTC
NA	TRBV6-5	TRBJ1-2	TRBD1	CASSSRDRRGYTF	TGTGCCAGCAGTTCTCGGGACAGGCGGGGCTACACCTTC
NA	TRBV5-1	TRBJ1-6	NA	CASSLEGGRSPLHF	TGCGCCAGCAGCTTGGAGGGGGGGCGATCACCCCTCCACTTT
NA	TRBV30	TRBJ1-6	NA	CAWTRGERDSPLHF	TGTGCCTGGACCAGGGGTGAAAGGGACTCACCCCTCCACTTT
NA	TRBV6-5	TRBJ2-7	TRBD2	CASSYSSGSSYEQYF	TGTGCCAGCAGTTACTCTAGCGGGAGCTCCTACGAGCAGTACTTC
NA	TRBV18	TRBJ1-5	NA	CASSPGGGNQPQHF	TGTGCCAGCTCACCTGGGGGGGGCAATCAGCCCCAGCATTTT
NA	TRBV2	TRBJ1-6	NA	CASRSLGGDNSPLHF	TGTGCCAGCAGGAGCCTTGGAGGCGATAATTCACCCCTCCACTTT
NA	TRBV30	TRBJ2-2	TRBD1	CAWNDRAGELFF	TGTGCCTGGAACGACAGGGCCGGGGAGCTGTTTTTT
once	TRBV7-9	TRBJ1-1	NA	CASSDSMNTEAFF	TGTGCCAGCAGTGACAGCATGAACACTGAAGCTTTCTTT
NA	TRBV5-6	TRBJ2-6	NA	CASSFIQGASGANVLTF	TGTGCCAGCAGCTTTATACAGGGCGCCTCTGGGGCCAACGTCCTGACTTTC
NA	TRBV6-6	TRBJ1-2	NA	CASSPLSVHTF	TGTGCCAGCAGTCCCCTCTCAGTCCACACCTTC
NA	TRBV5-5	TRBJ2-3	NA	CASSLVTVPNMYF	TGTGCCAGCAGCTTGGTCACAGTGCCTAACATGTATTTT
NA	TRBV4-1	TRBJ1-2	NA	CASSQVLQGSLNGYTF	TGCGCCAGCAGCCAAGTCTTGCAGGGGAGTCTAAATGGCTACACCTTC
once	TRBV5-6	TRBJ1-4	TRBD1	CASTLTGGKDFYEKLFF	TGTGCCAGCACCCTGACAGGGGGCAAAGACTTCTATGAAAAACTGTTTTTT
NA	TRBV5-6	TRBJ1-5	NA	CASSYRDQPQHF	TGTGCCAGCAGTTACAGGGATCAGCCCCAGCATTTT
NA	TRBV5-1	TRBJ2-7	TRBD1	CASTPGTAAREQYF	TGCGCCAGCACCCCCGGGACAGCCGCCCGGGAGCAGTACTTC
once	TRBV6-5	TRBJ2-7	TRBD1	CASSQGQPGEQYF	TGTGCCAGCAGTCAGGGACAGCCGGGGGAGCAGTACTTC
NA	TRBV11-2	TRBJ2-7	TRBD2	CASSSIREDYEQYF	TGTGCCAGCAGCTCCATCCGGGAGGACTACGAGCAGTACTTC
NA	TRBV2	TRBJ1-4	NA	CASRRTGATNEKLFF	TGTGCCAGCAGAAGAACGGGGGCAACTAATGAAAAACTGTTTTTT
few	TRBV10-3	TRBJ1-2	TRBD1	CATLYLQGANYGYTF	TGTGCCACCCTTTACTTACAGGGGGCGAACTATGGCTACACCTTC
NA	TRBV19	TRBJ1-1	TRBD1	CASSPRTGLPPEAFF	TGTGCCAGTAGTCCCCGGACAGGACTTCCCCCTGAAGCTTTCTTT
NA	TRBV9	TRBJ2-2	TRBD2	CASRPGTSWAGELFF	TGTGCCAGCAGGCCCGGGACTAGTTGGGCCGGGGAGCTGTTTTTT
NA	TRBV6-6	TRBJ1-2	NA	CASSFSTAGYTF	TGTGCCAGCAGCTTCTCGACAGCTGGCTACACCTTC
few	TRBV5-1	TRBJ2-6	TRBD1	CASSLEDRDHVLTF	TGCGCCAGCAGCTTGGAGGACAGGGATCACGTCCTGACTTTC
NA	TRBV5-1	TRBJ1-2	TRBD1	CASSEGARYGGYTF	TGCGCCAGCAGCGAGGGGGCTCGGTATGGTGGCTACACCTTC
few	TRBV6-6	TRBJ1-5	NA	CASSTEFNQPQHF	TGTGCCAGCAGCACAGAATTCAATCAGCCCCAGCATTTT
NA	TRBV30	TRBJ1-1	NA	CAWALRENTEAFF	TGTGCCTGGGCCCTACGTGAGAACACTGAAGCTTTCTTT
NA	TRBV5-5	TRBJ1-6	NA	CASSRGATANSPLHF	TGTGCCAGCAGCCGTGGAGCGACAGCAAATTCACCCCTCCACTTT
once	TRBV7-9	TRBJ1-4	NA	CASSRDRTTNEKLFF	TGTGCCAGCAGTCGAGACAGGACAACTAATGAAAAACTGTTTTTT
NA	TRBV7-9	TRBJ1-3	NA	CASNHNVDF	TGTGCCAGCAACCACAATGTGGATTTT
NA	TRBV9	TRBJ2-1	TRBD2	CASSASSGAHNEQFF	TGTGCCAGCAGCGCTTCTAGCGGGGCCCACAATGAGCAGTTCTTC
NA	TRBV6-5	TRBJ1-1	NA	CASSYRAGMNTEAFF	TGTGCCAGCAGTTACCGGGCGGGAATGAACACTGAAGCTTTCTTT
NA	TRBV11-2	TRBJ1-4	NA	CASSRAGNEKLFF	TGTGCCAGCAGCCGAGCCGGGAACGAAAAACTGTTTTTT
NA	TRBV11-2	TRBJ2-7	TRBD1	CASSSTTGSYEQYF	TGTGCCAGCAGCTCGACGACAGGGTCCTACGAGCAGTACTTC
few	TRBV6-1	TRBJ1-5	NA	CAISREAGNQPQHF	TGTGCCATCTCCCGGGAGGCAGGCAATCAGCCCCAGCATTTT
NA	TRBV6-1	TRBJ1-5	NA	CASRPRDNSNQPQHF	TGTGCCAGCAGACCTCGCGACAACAGCAATCAGCCCCAGCATTTT
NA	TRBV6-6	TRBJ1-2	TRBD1	CASSTIGGGGYTF	TGTGCCAGCAGTACGATAGGGGGCGGTGGCTACACCTTC
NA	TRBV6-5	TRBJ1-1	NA	CASCSRGRAEAFF	TGTGCCAGTTGCTCCAGGGGCAGGGCTGAAGCTTTCTTT
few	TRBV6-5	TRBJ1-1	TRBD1	CASRFGQGAIEAFF	TGTGCCAGCAGGTTCGGACAGGGGGCGATTGAAGCTTTCTTT
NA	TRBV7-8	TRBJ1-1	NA	CASRLQPNTEAFF	TGTGCCAGCCGATTACAACCGAACACTGAAGCTTTCTTT
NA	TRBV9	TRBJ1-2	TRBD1	CASSVGVGDSANYGYTF	TGTGCCAGCAGCGTAGGGGTGGGGGACAGCGCTAACTATGGCTACACCTTC